This TCR beta chain was sequenced for a study of immune characterization of retroperitoneal liposarcoma. One entry per CDR3 protein, called by TCRdb with MiXCR from the PCR reads. The sample includes roughly 9,800 distinct CDR3 sequences, approximately 35% of them seen just once. Germline CDR1 MNHGY, CDR2 SAAAGT. The CDR3 is made up of 16 amino acids. After removal of 5 bases from V and 11 bases from J, the junction contained 18 bases not matched to a gene. The sample consisted of tumor tissue. The chain employs TRBV6-8 and TRBJ2-5; 9 nucleotides align to TRBD1. The TCR comes from a female donor with retroperitoneal liposarcoma. The CDR3 nucleotides are TGTGCCAGCAGTGTCCCGGGGGACAGGGATGAAAATGAGCAGTACTTC. Protein: CASSVPGDRDENEQYF.